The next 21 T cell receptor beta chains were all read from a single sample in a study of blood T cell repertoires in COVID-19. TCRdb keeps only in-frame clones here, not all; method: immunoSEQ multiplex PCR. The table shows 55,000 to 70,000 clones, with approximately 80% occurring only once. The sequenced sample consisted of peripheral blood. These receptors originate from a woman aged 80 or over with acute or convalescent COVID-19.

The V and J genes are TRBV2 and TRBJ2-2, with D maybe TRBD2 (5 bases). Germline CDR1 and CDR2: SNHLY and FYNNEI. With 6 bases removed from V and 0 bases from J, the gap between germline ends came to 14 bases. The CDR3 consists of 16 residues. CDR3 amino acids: CASRRAFTANTGELFF. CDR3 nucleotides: TGTGCCAGCAGGAGGGCTTTTACCGCGAACACCGGGGAGCTGTTTTTT.

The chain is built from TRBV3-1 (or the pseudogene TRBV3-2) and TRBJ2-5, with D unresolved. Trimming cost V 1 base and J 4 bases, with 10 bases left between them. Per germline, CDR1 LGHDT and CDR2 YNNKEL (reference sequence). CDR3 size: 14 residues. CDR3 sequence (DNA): TGTGCCAGCAGCCAAGGTGGTAGTGGAGAGACCCAGTACTTC. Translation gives CASSQGGSGETQYF.

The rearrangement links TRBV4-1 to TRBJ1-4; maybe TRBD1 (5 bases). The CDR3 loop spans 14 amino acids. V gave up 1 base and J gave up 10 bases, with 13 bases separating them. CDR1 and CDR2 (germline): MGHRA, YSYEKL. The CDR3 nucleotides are TGCGCCAGCAGCCAAGGGCAGGGTATTGGAAAACTGTTTTTT. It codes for CASSQGQGIGKLFF.

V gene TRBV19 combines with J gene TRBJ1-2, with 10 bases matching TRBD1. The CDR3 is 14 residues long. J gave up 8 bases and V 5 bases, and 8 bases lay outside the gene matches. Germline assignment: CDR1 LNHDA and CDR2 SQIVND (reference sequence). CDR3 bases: TGTGCCAGTAGTGGGAGACAGGGGGCGCGAGGCTACACCTTC. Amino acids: CASSGRQGARGYTF.

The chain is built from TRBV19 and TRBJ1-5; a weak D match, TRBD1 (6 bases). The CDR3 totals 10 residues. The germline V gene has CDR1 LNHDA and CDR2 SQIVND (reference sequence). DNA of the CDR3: TGTGCGAAACAGGGTCAGCCCCAGCATTTT. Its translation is CAKQGQPQHF.

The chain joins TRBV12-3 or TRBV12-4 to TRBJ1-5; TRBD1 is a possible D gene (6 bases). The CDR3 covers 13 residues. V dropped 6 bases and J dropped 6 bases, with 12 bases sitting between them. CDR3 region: CASRHGQIQPQHF. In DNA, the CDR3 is TGTGCCAGCAGACATGGACAGATTCAGCCCCAGCATTTT.

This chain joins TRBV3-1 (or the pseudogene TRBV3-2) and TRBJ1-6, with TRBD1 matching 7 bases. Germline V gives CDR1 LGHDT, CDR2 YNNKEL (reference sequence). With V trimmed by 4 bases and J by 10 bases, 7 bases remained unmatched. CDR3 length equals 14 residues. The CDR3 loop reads CASSLGGEVSPLHF. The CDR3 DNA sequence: TGTGCCAGCAGCCTAGGGGGCGAGGTCTCACCCCTCCACTTT.

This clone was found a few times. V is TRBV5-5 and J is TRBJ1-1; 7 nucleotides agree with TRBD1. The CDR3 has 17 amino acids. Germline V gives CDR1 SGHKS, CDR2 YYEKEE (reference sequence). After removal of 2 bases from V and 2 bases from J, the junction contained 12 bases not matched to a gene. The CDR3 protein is CASSLHFLRDSNTEAFF. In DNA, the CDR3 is TGTGCCAGCAGCTTACACTTCCTCCGGGACAGCAACACTGAAGCTTTCTTT.

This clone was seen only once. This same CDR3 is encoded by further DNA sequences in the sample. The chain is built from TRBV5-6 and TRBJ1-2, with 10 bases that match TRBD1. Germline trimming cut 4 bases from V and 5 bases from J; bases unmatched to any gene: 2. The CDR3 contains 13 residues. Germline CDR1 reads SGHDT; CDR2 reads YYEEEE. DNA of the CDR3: TGTGCCAGCAGCCGGACAGGGGGGTATGGCTACACCTTC. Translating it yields CASSRTGGYGYTF.

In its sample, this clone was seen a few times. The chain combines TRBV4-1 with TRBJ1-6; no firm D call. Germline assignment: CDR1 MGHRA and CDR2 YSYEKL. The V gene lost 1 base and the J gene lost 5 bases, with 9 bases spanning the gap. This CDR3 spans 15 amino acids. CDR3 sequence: CASSQVKENNSPLHF. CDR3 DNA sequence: TGCGCCAGCAGCCAAGTGAAAGAGAATAATTCACCCCTCCACTTT.

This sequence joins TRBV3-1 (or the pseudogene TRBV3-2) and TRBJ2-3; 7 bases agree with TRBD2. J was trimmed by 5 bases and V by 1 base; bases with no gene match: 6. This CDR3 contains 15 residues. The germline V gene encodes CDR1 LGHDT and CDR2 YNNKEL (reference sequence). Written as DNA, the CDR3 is TGTGCCAGCAGCCAAGGCGCCTCGGGGGGAGATACGCAGTATTTT. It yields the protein CASSQGASGGDTQYF.

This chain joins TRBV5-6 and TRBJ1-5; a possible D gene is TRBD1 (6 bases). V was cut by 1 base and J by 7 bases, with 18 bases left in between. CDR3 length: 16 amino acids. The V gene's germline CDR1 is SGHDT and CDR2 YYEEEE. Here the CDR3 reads CASSLNNYNRDQPQHF. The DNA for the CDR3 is TGTGCCAGCAGCTTGAATAACTATAACAGGGACCAGCCCCAGCATTTT.

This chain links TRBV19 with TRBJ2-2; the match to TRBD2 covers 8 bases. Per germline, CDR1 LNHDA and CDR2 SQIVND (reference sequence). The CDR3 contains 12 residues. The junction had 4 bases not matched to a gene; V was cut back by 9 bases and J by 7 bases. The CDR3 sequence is CASQRGFGELFF. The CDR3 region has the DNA TGTGCCAGCCAGCGGGGGTTCGGGGAGCTGTTTTTT.

CDR3: CASSLVLSTYEQYF. CDR3 sequence (DNA): TGTGCCAGCAGCTTAGTTCTGAGTACCTACGAGCAGTACTTC. The chain joins TRBV7-9 to TRBJ2-7; D not resolved. This CDR3 comprises 14 residues. Trimming stripped 1 base from V and 2 bases from J, with 9 bases between. Germline V gene data show CDR1 as SEHNR and CDR2 as FQNEAQ (reference sequence).

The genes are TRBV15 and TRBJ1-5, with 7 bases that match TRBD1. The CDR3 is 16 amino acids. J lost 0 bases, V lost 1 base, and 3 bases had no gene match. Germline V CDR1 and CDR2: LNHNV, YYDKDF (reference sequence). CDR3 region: CATSRGRGNSNQPQHF. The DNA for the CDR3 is TGTGCCACCAGCAGAGGCAGGGGGAATAGCAATCAGCCCCAGCATTTT.

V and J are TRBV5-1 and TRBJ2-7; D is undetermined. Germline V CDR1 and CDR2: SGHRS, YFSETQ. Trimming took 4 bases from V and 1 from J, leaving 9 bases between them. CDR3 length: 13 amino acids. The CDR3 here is CASSPEVSYEQYF. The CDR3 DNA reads TGCGCCAGCAGCCCCGAGGTGTCCTACGAGCAGTACTTC.

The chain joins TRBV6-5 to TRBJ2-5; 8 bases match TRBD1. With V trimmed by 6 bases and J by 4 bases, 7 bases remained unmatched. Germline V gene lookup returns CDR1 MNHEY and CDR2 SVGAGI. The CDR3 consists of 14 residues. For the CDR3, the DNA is TGTGCCAGCAGCAAACAGGGGGGAGGAGAGACCCAGTACTTC. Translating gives CASSKQGGGETQYF.

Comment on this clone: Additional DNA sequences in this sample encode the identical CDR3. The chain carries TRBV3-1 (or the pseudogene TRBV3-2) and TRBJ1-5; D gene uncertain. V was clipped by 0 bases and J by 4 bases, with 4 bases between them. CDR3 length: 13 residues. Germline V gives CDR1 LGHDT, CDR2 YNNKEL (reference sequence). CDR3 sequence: CASSQDVNQPQHF. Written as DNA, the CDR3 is TGTGCCAGCAGCCAAGACGTGAATCAGCCCCAGCATTTT.

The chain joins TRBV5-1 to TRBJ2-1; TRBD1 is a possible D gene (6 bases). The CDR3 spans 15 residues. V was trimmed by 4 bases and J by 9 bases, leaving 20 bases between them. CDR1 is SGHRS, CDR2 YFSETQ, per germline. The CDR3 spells CASSPPAQGPSEQFF. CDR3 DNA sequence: TGCGCCAGCAGCCCCCCCGCGCAGGGGCCGAGTGAGCAGTTCTTC.

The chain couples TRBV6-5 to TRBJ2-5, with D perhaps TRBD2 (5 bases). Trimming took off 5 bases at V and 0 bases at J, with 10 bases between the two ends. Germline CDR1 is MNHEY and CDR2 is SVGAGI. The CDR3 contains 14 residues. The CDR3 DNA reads TGTGCCAGCAGTCGGGATTTGTACCAAGAGACCCAGTACTTC. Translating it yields CASSRDLYQETQYF.

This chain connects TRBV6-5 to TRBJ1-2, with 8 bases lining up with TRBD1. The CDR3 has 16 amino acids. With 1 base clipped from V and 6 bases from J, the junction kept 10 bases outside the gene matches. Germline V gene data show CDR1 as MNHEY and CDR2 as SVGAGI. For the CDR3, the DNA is TGTGCCAGCAGTTACTATTTCGACAGGGGAGGTGATGGCTACACCTTC. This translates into CASSYYFDRGGDGYTF.